This is a list of T cell receptor beta chains from one sample in a study of vaccination effects on CD4 cells after COVID-19. Method: immunoSEQ multiplex PCR; TCRdb's copy keeps in-frame clones and lacks some. The table lists tens of thousands of clones, 55% to 85% of them singletons. Antigens of these TCRs are unknown. Sequences were derived from CD4+ T cells from PBMCs cultured with HCoV-229E spike peptides, sampled after COVID-19 vaccination. Receptors originate from a human donor who received a COVID-19 vaccine. CDR3s include the opening cysteine and the closing phenylalanine or tryptophan. A D gene is named only where the DNA matches it firmly.

V	D	J	length	CDR3	DNA
TRBV4-3	.	TRBJ1-1	14	CASSQDIRDTEAFF	TGCGCCAGCAGCCAAGATATCCGGGACACTGAAGCTTTCTTT
TRBV20-1	.	TRBJ1-2	11	CSASANYGYTF	TGCAGTGCTTCAGCTAACTATGGCTACACCTTC
TRBV5-4	.	TRBJ1-2	12	CASSFISNGYTF	TGTGCCAGCAGCTTCATCTCAAATGGCTACACCTTC
TRBV6-5	.	TRBJ1-6	15	CASSYARGSNSPLHF	TGTGCCAGCAGTTACGCCCGAGGTAGTAATTCACCCCTCCACTTT
TRBV28	TRBD2	TRBJ2-2	16	CASSLGIAGGTGELFF	TGTGCCAGCAGTTTGGGGATAGCGGGGGGCACCGGGGAGCTGTTTTTT
TRBV3-1/TRBV3-2	.	TRBJ2-3	11	CASSGTYTQYF	TGTGCCAGCAGCGGAACCTATACGCAGTATTTT
TRBV28	.	TRBJ1-2	14	CASSPPGGSYGYTF	TGTGCCAGCTCGCCCCCGGGTGGTAGTTATGGCTACACCTTC
TRBV7-2	.	TRBJ1-6	15	CASSFYRGYNSPLHF	TGTGCCAGCAGCTTTTATAGGGGGTATAATTCACCCCTCCACTTT
TRBV7-9	.	TRBJ2-1	14	CASSLSGGSNEQFF	TGTGCCAGCAGCTTAAGTGGGGGATCAAATGAGCAGTTCTTC
TRBV6-5	.	TRBJ1-6	14	CASALGRDNSPLHF	TGTGCCAGCGCTTTGGGCAGGGATAATTCACCCCTCCACTTT
TRBV30	.	TRBJ1-5	14	CAWSAGGSDQPQHF	TGTGCCTGGAGTGCGGGGGGTAGCGATCAGCCCCAGCATTTT